This entry describes one T cell receptor (beta chain). Its cognate antigen is unknown. This specimen belongs to a study of molecular identifiers for immune sequencing clone quantification. Whole-study results and caveats: In naive cells, clones above 20 RNA copies held under 1% of molecules, whereas in effector cells they held over 99%.

CD8+CD4-CCR7+CD45RA+ cells were sorted as naive CD8 T cells. Methods described previously were used for bulk TCR libraries, and listed TCR primers were applied. TCRdb called the PCR reads again in MiXCR, with one record for every CDR3 protein. The table includes a few hundred thousand distinct CDR3 sequences, over 20% detected once. Germline V gives CDR1 SGHNT, CDR2 YYREEE (reference sequence). With 9 bases clipped from V and 7 bases from J, the junction kept 9 bases outside the gene matches. This CDR3 comprises 13 residues. The chain joins TRBV5-4 to TRBJ2-1; TRBD2 matches 8 bases. The sequencing sample was made of naive CD8+ T cells from blood, with Jurkat cell RNA spiked in. Subset: FACS-sorted CD8+CD4-CCR7+CD45RA+ naive T cells. The receptor was isolated from a human donor in good health. Some libraries in this study had Jurkat cell RNA spiked in. The CDR3 DNA is TGTGCCACCATGGCGGGGGGAACTAATGAGCAGTTCTTC. Protein: CATMAGGTNEQFF.